A selection of T cell receptor beta chains follows, all from one sample in a study of siplizumab effects on memory and regulatory T cells. Produced via immunoSEQ multiplex PCR; TCRdb's table is partial and in-frame only. The data contain 45,000 to 50,000 clones, roughly 87% of them singletons. Sequencing used naive CD8+ T cells sorted from blood. The receptors were gathered from a human donor in good health. The CDR3 runs from the conserved cysteine through the conserved F or W. The D gene is left open where the match is weak. Part of the rows lack a size; the others show once, few, many or a class for expanded clones.

>-|TRBJ2-7|-|TRBV11-1
CASSFPGGGYEQYF
TGTGCCAGCAGCTTCCCAGGGGGAGGCTACGAGCAGTACTTC
>TRBD2|TRBJ2-3|-|TRBV7-6
CASSSYSLAGDPLQSTDTQYF
TGTGCCAGCAGCTCCTACTCACTAGCGGGGGATCCACTCCAATCCACAGATACGCAGTATTTT
>TRBD2|TRBJ2-5|once|TRBV12-5
CASGTPTSQQETQYF
TGTGCTAGTGGTACCCCGACTAGCCAGCAAGAGACCCAGTACTTC
>-|TRBJ2-1|-|TRBV27
CASSFRDGSSYNEQFF
TGTGCCAGCAGTTTTAGGGACGGGAGCTCCTACAATGAGCAGTTCTTC
>-|TRBJ2-5|-|TRBV7-2
CASSLMRPKETQYF
TGTGCCAGCAGCTTAATGAGGCCAAAAGAGACCCAGTACTTC
>-|TRBJ2-5|-|TRBV27
CASSPPGGPETQYF
TGTGCCAGCAGTCCCCCCGGGGGCCCAGAGACCCAGTACTTC
>TRBD1|TRBJ1-2|-|TRBV29-1
CSVGGDRRANYGYTF
TGCAGCGTTGGAGGGGACAGGAGAGCTAACTATGGCTACACCTTC
>TRBD2|TRBJ2-1|-|TRBV9
CASSVALAGGRNEQFF
TGTGCCAGCAGCGTAGCGCTTGCGGGGGGGCGCAATGAGCAGTTCTTC
>-|TRBJ1-1|-|TRBV4-1
CASSQDFGGNTEAFF
TGCGCCAGCAGCCAAGACTTTGGCGGGAACACTGAAGCTTTCTTT
>-|TRBJ1-1|-|TRBV5-1
CASSLVRPMNTEAFF
TGCGCCAGCAGCTTGGTTAGACCGATGAACACTGAAGCTTTCTTT
>-|TRBJ1-6|-|TRBV6-6
CASRSRVYGSPLHF
TGTGCCAGCAGGAGCAGGGTTTATGGTTCACCCCTCCACTTT